These 5 T cell receptor beta chains came from one sample sequenced in a study of T-cell memory formation after mild COVID-19. Using its own MiXCR run on the 5' RACE reads, TCRdb lists one record per CDR3 protein. The sample holds 110,000 to 150,000 distinct CDR3 sequences; 11% to 15% are singletons and the top ten take about 26%. The specimen was PBMCs or a T cell subset sorted from them (not recorded which). These receptors were collected from an adult woman who had mild COVID-19 (a few samples of this study predate the infection). Cell type and time point are not known.

The chain recombines TRBV20-1 with TRBJ2-5; tentative D call: TRBD2 (5 bases). Trimming pared 0 bases from V and 1 base from J, leaving 15 bases between. The germline CDR1 and CDR2 sequences are DFQATT and SNEGSKA (reference sequence). CDR3 length: 16 residues. CDR3 coding DNA: TGCAGTGCTAGAGATCCAGGACTGCCATCCCAAGAGACCCAGTACTTC. Its protein product is CSARDPGLPSQETQYF.

The table lists this clonotype with a few counts. CDR3 DNA sequence: TGTGCCAGCAGCGTATGGGCAGGGGGGACTAGCACAGATACGCAGTATTTT. Translating gives CASSVWAGGTSTDTQYF. The chain joins TRBV9 to TRBJ2-3, with a weak D call TRBD1 (7 bases). Trimming stripped 1 base from V and 0 bases from J, with 15 bases between. The CDR3 contains 17 residues. Germline V lookup: CDR1 SGDLS, CDR2 YYNGEE.

This clonotype was observed a handful of times. The V and J genes are TRBV19 and TRBJ1-1, with D perhaps TRBD1 (6 bases). Per the germline V gene, CDR1 is LNHDA and CDR2 is SQIVND (reference sequence). Trimming took 6 bases from V and 9 from J, leaving 17 bases between them. The CDR3 is 13 amino acids. The DNA of the CDR3 is TGTGCCAGTAGATCCGGCGGGGGGCGTCAAGCTTTCTTT. This codes for CASRSGGGRQAFF.

The count of this clonotype is one. Germline and junction disagree at one end, which may indicate a read error. The CDR3: CDSSPTGLAGFEQYF. The CDR3 DNA is TGTGACAGCAGCCCAACCGGGCTAGCGGGGTTTGAGCAGTACTTC. The chain is built from TRBV4-2 and TRBJ2-7; 9 bases are shared with TRBD2. Germline CDR1 is LGHNA and CDR2 is YNFKEQ. This CDR3 is 15 amino acids long.

This clonotype was seen more than once but under ten times. This chain uses TRBV7-8 with TRBJ1-1; D unresolved. Germline V gene sequence: CDR1 SGHVS, CDR2 FQNEAQ. The CDR3 extends over 14 amino acids. The ends were cut back, 8 bases at V and 4 bases at J, with 17 bases in the middle. CDR3: CASSIGGDSTEAFF. The CDR3 region has the DNA TGTGCCAGCTCAATAGGTGGGGATAGCACTGAAGCTTTCTTT. Variable domain in full (rest from reference TRBV7-8 and TRBJ1-1): GAGVSQSPRYKVAKRGQDVALRCDPISGHVSLFWYQQALGQGPEFLTYFQNEAQLDKSGLPSDRFFAERPEGSVSTLKIQRTQQEDSAVYLCASSIGGDSTEAFFGQGTRLTVV.